This T cell receptor beta chain was sequenced during a study of blood T cell repertoires in COVID-19. The method was immunoSEQ multiplex PCR; TCRdb's version includes in-frame clones alone and lacks a portion of them. The sample contains approximately 50,000 clones, more than 70% of which appear only once. Between the trimmed V and J ends, which lost 4 bases and 14 bases, there was a span of 18 bases. Per the germline V gene, CDR1 is LGHDT and CDR2 is YNNKEL (reference sequence). The CDR3 contains 13 residues. The rearrangement links TRBV3-1 (or the pseudogene TRBV3-2) to TRBJ2-1, with D possibly TRBD2 on 6 matching bases. The sequence came from a man between 60 and 75 years old with acute or convalescent COVID-19. The sequencing input was peripheral blood. CDR3 in DNA: TGTGCCAGCAGCCGAGCTCCCGGGACTCCCAAGTTCTTC. Translating it yields CASSRAPGTPKFF.